A selection of T cell receptor beta chains follows, all from one sample in a study of a mutant IDH1 vaccine in newly diagnosed glioma. The assay was immunoSEQ multiplex PCR, and TCRdb's table has in-frame clones only and misses some. The table shows 40,000 to 55,000 clones, with 76% occurring only once. No cognate antigen is known for these TCRs. This specimen was PBMCs, taken from a glioma patient whose treatment included an IDH1 peptide vaccine. The receptor source for this set is a man aged 35-49 years with glioma. Each CDR3 is given with its conserved first and last residue. D genes are given only for firm matches. Only some rows state a clone size, as once, few, many or a class for expanded clones.

j_gene: TRBJ1-1
len: 11
v_gene: TRBV13
d_gene: .
abundance: many
CDR3aa: CASSEETEAFF
CDR3nt: TGTGCCAGCAGCGAGGAGACTGAAGCTTTCTTT

j_gene: TRBJ2-3
len: 16
v_gene: TRBV29-1
d_gene: TRBD2
abundance: .
CDR3aa: CSVERGTSGITDTQYF
CDR3nt: TGCAGCGTTGAAAGGGGGACTAGCGGTATCACAGATACGCAGTATTTT

j_gene: TRBJ2-1
len: 15
v_gene: TRBV10-3
d_gene: TRBD2
abundance: .
CDR3aa: CAISEQGGSYNEQFF
CDR3nt: TGTGCCATCAGTGAGCAGGGAGGGTCCTACAATGAGCAGTTCTTC

j_gene: TRBJ2-4
len: 14
v_gene: TRBV15
d_gene: TRBD2
abundance: once
CDR3aa: CATRGTSGGDIQYF
CDR3nt: TGTGCCACCCGTGGGACTAGCGGGGGGGACATTCAGTACTTC

j_gene: TRBJ1-3
len: 14
v_gene: TRBV10-2
d_gene: .
abundance: .
CDR3aa: CASSLGAEGNTIYF
CDR3nt: TGCGCCAGCAGTCTGGGGGCAGAAGGAAACACCATATATTTT

j_gene: TRBJ2-1
len: 15
v_gene: TRBV7-9
d_gene: .
abundance: .
CDR3aa: CASSSVRGAYNEQFF
CDR3nt: TGTGCCAGCAGCTCCGTAAGAGGGGCCTACAATGAGCAGTTCTTC

j_gene: TRBJ2-7
len: 13
v_gene: TRBV7-9
d_gene: .
abundance: .
CDR3aa: CASSFGGLYEQYF
CDR3nt: TGTGCCAGCAGCTTCGGCGGGCTCTACGAGCAGTACTTC

j_gene: TRBJ2-1
len: 15
v_gene: TRBV2
d_gene: TRBD1
abundance: .
CDR3aa: CASMGRGTGFNEQFF
CDR3nt: TGTGCCAGCATGGGCCGAGGGACAGGGTTCAATGAGCAGTTCTTC

j_gene: TRBJ2-7
len: 17
v_gene: TRBV13
d_gene: .
abundance: .
CDR3aa: CASSLRGPRTPPSEQYF
CDR3nt: TGTGCCAGCAGCTTACGAGGCCCCCGGACCCCACCAAGCGAGCAGTACTTC

j_gene: TRBJ1-5
len: 18
v_gene: TRBV4-1
d_gene: TRBD1
abundance: .
CDR3aa: CASSPRGTGGLSNQPQHF
CDR3nt: TGCGCCAGCAGCCCCAGAGGGACAGGGGGATTAAGCAATCAGCCCCAGCATTTT

j_gene: TRBJ1-2
len: 14
v_gene: TRBV6-1
d_gene: .
abundance: few
CDR3aa: CASSEDRGDYGYTF
CDR3nt: TGTGCCAGCAGTGAAGACCGAGGGGACTATGGCTACACCTTC

j_gene: TRBJ2-1
len: 13
v_gene: TRBV29-1
d_gene: TRBD2
abundance: .
CDR3aa: CSAGTSLRHEQFF
CDR3nt: TGCAGCGCCGGGACTAGCCTTCGGCATGAGCAGTTCTTC

j_gene: TRBJ1-2
len: 15
v_gene: TRBV2
d_gene: TRBD1
abundance: .
CDR3aa: CASSRTGLGTGGYTF
CDR3nt: TGTGCCAGCAGTAGGACAGGGCTTGGGACAGGCGGCTACACCTTC

j_gene: TRBJ2-3
len: 16
v_gene: TRBV19
d_gene: TRBD1
abundance: .
CDR3aa: CASRDRGSGYTDTQYF
CDR3nt: TGTGCCAGTAGAGACAGGGGTAGCGGTTACACAGATACGCAGTATTTT

j_gene: TRBJ2-5
len: 15
v_gene: TRBV7-9
d_gene: TRBD1
abundance: once
CDR3aa: CASSTPGTGEETQYF
CDR3nt: TGTGCCAGCAGCACCCCCGGGACAGGGGAAGAGACCCAGTACTTC

j_gene: TRBJ2-1
len: 15
v_gene: TRBV11-3
d_gene: .
abundance: .
CDR3aa: CASSLDGTQTGEQFF
CDR3nt: TGTGCCAGCAGCTTAGATGGGACTCAGACAGGTGAGCAGTTCTTC

j_gene: TRBJ2-6
len: 16
v_gene: TRBV11-2
d_gene: .
abundance: .
CDR3aa: CASSLGHVSGANVLTF
CDR3nt: TGTGCCAGCAGCTTGGGACACGTCTCTGGGGCCAACGTCCTGACTTTC

j_gene: TRBJ2-2
len: 12
v_gene: TRBV29-1
d_gene: .
abundance: .
CDR3aa: CSARVGAGELFF
CDR3nt: TGCAGCGCCAGGGTGGGCGCCGGGGAGCTGTTTTTT

j_gene: TRBJ2-2
len: 15
v_gene: TRBV5-6
d_gene: TRBD2
abundance: .
CDR3aa: CASSLGLAGTGELFF
CDR3nt: TGTGCCAGCAGCTTGGGACTAGCCGGAACCGGGGAGCTGTTTTTT

j_gene: TRBJ2-2
len: 12
v_gene: TRBV27
d_gene: .
abundance: .
CDR3aa: CASSLGTGELFF
CDR3nt: TGTGCCAGCAGTTTGGGTACCGGGGAGCTGTTTTTT

j_gene: TRBJ1-4
len: 13
v_gene: TRBV30
d_gene: .
abundance: once
CDR3aa: CAWSVRGDEKLFF
CDR3nt: TGTGCCTGGAGTGTCCGGGGGGATGAAAAACTGTTTTTT

j_gene: TRBJ2-2
len: 15
v_gene: TRBV7-2
d_gene: .
abundance: .
CDR3aa: CASSTQIVGTGELFF
CDR3nt: TGTGCCAGCAGCACACAGATTGTGGGCACCGGGGAGCTGTTTTTT

j_gene: TRBJ1-1
len: 14
v_gene: TRBV10-3
d_gene: .
abundance: .
CDR3aa: CAISPLSQNTEAFF
CDR3nt: TGTGCCATCAGCCCCTTATCTCAGAACACTGAAGCTTTCTTT

j_gene: TRBJ2-1
len: 17
v_gene: TRBV7-7
d_gene: TRBD2
abundance: .
CDR3aa: CASSLNSGGGNHNEQFF
CDR3nt: TGTGCCAGCAGCTTAAATTCTGGCGGGGGAAACCACAATGAGCAGTTCTTC

j_gene: TRBJ1-1
len: 14
v_gene: TRBV6-1
d_gene: .
abundance: .
CDR3aa: CASSERAGRAMAFF
CDR3nt: TGTGCCAGCAGTGAAAGGGCGGGCCGGGCGATGGCTTTCTTT

j_gene: TRBJ2-2
len: 13
v_gene: TRBV5-5
d_gene: TRBD2
abundance: .
CDR3aa: CASSLAGGGELFF
CDR3nt: TGTGCCAGCAGCTTGGCGGGAGGAGGGGAGCTGTTTTTT

j_gene: TRBJ2-1
len: 15
v_gene: TRBV7-9
d_gene: TRBD2
abundance: .
CDR3aa: CASSQGLAGGNEQFF
CDR3nt: TGTGCCAGCAGCCAGGGACTAGCGGGAGGCAATGAGCAGTTCTTC

j_gene: TRBJ2-7
len: 14
v_gene: TRBV7-6
d_gene: .
abundance: .
CDR3aa: CASSSVGNPYEQYF
CDR3nt: TGTGCCAGCAGCTCAGTTGGTAACCCCTACGAGCAGTACTTC

j_gene: TRBJ2-1
len: 13
v_gene: TRBV10-3
d_gene: .
abundance: .
CDR3aa: CAISESAANEQFF
CDR3nt: TGTGCCATCAGTGAGTCGGCGGCCAATGAGCAGTTCTTC

j_gene: TRBJ1-5
len: 14
v_gene: TRBV12-5
d_gene: TRBD1
abundance: .
CDR3aa: CASGLDRGTQPQHF
CDR3nt: TGTGCTAGTGGTTTGGACAGGGGAACACAGCCCCAGCATTTT

j_gene: TRBJ1-1
len: 14
v_gene: TRBV25-1
d_gene: .
abundance: .
CDR3aa: CASSDALGHTEAFF
CDR3nt: TGTGCCAGCAGTGATGCATTGGGTCACACTGAAGCTTTCTTT

j_gene: TRBJ1-2
len: 12
v_gene: TRBV29-1
d_gene: .
abundance: few
CDR3aa: CSVGTGTDGYTF
CDR3nt: TGCAGCGTTGGGACGGGGACGGATGGCTACACCTTC

j_gene: TRBJ1-5
len: 16
v_gene: TRBV5-6
d_gene: TRBD1
abundance: .
CDR3aa: CASSSQDRGLSQPQHF
CDR3nt: TGTGCCAGCAGCTCCCAGGACAGGGGACTTTCTCAGCCCCAGCATTTT

j_gene: TRBJ2-1
len: 13
v_gene: TRBV29-1
d_gene: TRBD1
abundance: .
CDR3aa: CSGQTGQGDEQFF
CDR3nt: TGCAGCGGCCAAACCGGACAGGGCGATGAGCAGTTCTTC

j_gene: TRBJ1-2
len: 14
v_gene: TRBV5-6
d_gene: .
abundance: .
CDR3aa: CASSLLGVTYGYTF
CDR3nt: TGTGCCAGCAGCTTGTTAGGGGTTACATATGGCTACACCTTC

j_gene: TRBJ1-2
len: 15
v_gene: TRBV6-5
d_gene: TRBD1
abundance: .
CDR3aa: CASFSPQGGAYGYTF
CDR3nt: TGTGCCAGCTTTTCACCCCAAGGGGGCGCTTATGGCTACACCTTC

j_gene: TRBJ1-1
len: 16
v_gene: TRBV4-1
d_gene: TRBD1
abundance: .
CDR3aa: CASSQSPAPGGTEAFF
CDR3nt: TGCGCCAGCAGCCAATCCCCCGCCCCAGGGGGCACTGAAGCTTTCTTT

j_gene: TRBJ2-7
len: 16
v_gene: TRBV6-1
d_gene: .
abundance: .
CDR3aa: CASSDGGLTMTYEQYF
CDR3nt: TGTGCCAGCAGTGATGGCGGGCTCACAATGACGTACGAGCAGTACTTC

j_gene: TRBJ2-1
len: 15
v_gene: TRBV5-1
d_gene: .
abundance: .
CDR3aa: CASKGPDMGDNEQFF
CDR3nt: TGCGCCAGCAAAGGTCCGGACATGGGGGACAATGAGCAGTTCTTC

j_gene: TRBJ2-2
len: 15
v_gene: TRBV30
d_gene: TRBD2
abundance: few
CDR3aa: CAWRGLAVSSGELFF
CDR3nt: TGTGCCTGGAGGGGACTAGCCGTAAGCTCCGGGGAGCTGTTTTTT

j_gene: TRBJ2-7
len: 16
v_gene: TRBV18
d_gene: .
abundance: .
CDR3aa: CASSPSGTWGSYEQYF
CDR3nt: TGTGCCAGCTCACCCTCCGGGACCTGGGGCTCCTACGAGCAGTACTTC

j_gene: TRBJ1-3
len: 15
v_gene: TRBV6-5
d_gene: .
abundance: .
CDR3aa: CASSYTGNSGNTIYF
CDR3nt: TGTGCCAGCAGTTATACAGGCAACTCTGGAAACACCATATATTTT

j_gene: TRBJ2-2
len: 13
v_gene: TRBV14
d_gene: .
abundance: .
CDR3aa: CASSWTNTGELFF
CDR3nt: TGTGCCAGTAGCTGGACGAACACCGGGGAGCTGTTTTTT

j_gene: TRBJ2-2
len: 16
v_gene: TRBV10-3
d_gene: TRBD1
abundance: .
CDR3aa: CAISEGTGTRTGELFF
CDR3nt: TGTGCCATCAGTGAGGGGACAGGGACACGCACCGGGGAGCTGTTTTTT

j_gene: TRBJ2-2
len: 15
v_gene: TRBV25-1
d_gene: .
abundance: .
CDR3aa: CASSESPGWAGELFF
CDR3nt: TGTGCCAGCAGTGAAAGTCCGGGTTGGGCCGGGGAGCTGTTTTTT